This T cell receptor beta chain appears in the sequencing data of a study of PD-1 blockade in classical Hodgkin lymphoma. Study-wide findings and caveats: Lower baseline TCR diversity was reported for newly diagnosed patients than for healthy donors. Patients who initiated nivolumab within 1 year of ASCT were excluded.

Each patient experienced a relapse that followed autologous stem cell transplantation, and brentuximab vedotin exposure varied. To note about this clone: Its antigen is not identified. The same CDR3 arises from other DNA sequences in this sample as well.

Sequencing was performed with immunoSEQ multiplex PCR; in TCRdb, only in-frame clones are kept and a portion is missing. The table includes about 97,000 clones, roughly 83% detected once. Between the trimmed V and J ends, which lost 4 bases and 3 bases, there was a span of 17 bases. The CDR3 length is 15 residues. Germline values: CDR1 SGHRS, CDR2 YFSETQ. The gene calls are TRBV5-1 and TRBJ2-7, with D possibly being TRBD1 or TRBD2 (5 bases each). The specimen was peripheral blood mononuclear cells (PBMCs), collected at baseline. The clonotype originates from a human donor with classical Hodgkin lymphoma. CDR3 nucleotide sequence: TGCGCCAGCAGCAACCCCTCGGGACCTAGCTACGAGCAGTACTTC. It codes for CASSNPSGPSYEQYF. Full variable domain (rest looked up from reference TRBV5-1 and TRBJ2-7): KAGVTQTPRYLIKTRGQQVTLSCSPISGHRSVSWYQQTPGQGLQFLFEYFSETQRNKGNFPGRFSGRQFSNSRSEMNVSTLELGDSALYLCASSNPSGPSYEQYFGPGTRLTVT.